Following are 5 T cell receptor beta chains from one sample sequenced in a study of T cells of healthy individuals. TCRdb re-called the 5' RACE reads with MiXCR, one entry per CDR3 protein. This table has 90,000 to 100,000 distinct CDR3 sequences, around 17% appearing once. These receptor sequences come from a human donor in good health.

The chain combines TRBV28 with TRBJ1-1; D not certain. V was cut by 6 bases and J by 0 bases, with 8 bases left in between. The CDR3 runs 13 residues. Germline V gene data show CDR1 as MDHEN and CDR2 as SYDVKM. CDR3 residues: CASRNQVNTEAFF. CDR3 in DNA: TGTGCCAGCAGAAACCAAGTGAACACTGAAGCTTTCTTT.

This clonotype was recorded at least ten times. This chain uses TRBV5-4 with TRBJ2-1, with a possible D match to TRBD2 (6 bases). Deletions cut 3 bases from V and 5 bases from J, with 9 bases between. The CDR3 has 13 residues. Looked up from germline, CDR1 is SGHNT and CDR2 is YYREEE (reference sequence). In DNA form, the CDR3 reads TGTGCCAGCAGCTCAGGACTAAACAATGAGCAGTTCTTC. This sequence encodes CASSSGLNNEQFF.

This clonotype was detected only a few times. V is TRBV4-3 and J is TRBJ2-1; TRBD2 matches at 11 bases. The germline V gene has CDR1 LGHNA and CDR2 YSLEER. This CDR3 is 15 amino acids long. V lost 3 bases, J lost 9 bases, and 7 bases stayed unmatched. CDR3 residues: CASSHWTSGFSEQFF. In nucleotides, the CDR3 is TGCGCCAGCAGCCACTGGACTAGCGGGTTCAGTGAGCAGTTCTTC.

This clonotype showed up just a few times. This sequence joins TRBV5-1 and TRBJ2-1; tentatively, D is TRBD1 (5 bases). CDR3 length: 15 amino acids. Germline CDR1 SGHRS, CDR2 YFSETQ. Trimming took off 4 bases at V and 1 base at J, with 12 bases between the two ends. CDR3 region: CASSTGLGSYNEQFF. Written as DNA, the CDR3 is TGCGCCAGCAGCACAGGTCTAGGGTCCTACAATGAGCAGTTCTTC.

The sample holds a few counts of this clonotype. This chain connects TRBV2 to TRBJ2-1, with 8 bases fitting TRBD1. Germline values: CDR1 SNHLY, CDR2 FYNNEI. The length of the CDR3 is 12 residues. V lost 7 bases to trimming and J lost 16 bases; unmatched junction nucleotides: 12. CDR3 DNA sequence: TGTGCCAGCACATCCCAAGGACAGGGAGAATTCTTC. As protein: CASTSQGQGEFF.